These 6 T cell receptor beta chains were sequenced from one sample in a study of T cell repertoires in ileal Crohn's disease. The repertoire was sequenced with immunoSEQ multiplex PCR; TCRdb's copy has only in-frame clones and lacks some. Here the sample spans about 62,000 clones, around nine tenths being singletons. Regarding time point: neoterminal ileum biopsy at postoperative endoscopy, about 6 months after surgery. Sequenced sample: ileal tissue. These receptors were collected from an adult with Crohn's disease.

CDR3 residues: CASSLSGGPGKNTEAFF. In DNA, the CDR3 is TGTGCCAGCAGCCTTTCGGGGGGTCCAGGGAAGAACACTGAAGCTTTCTTT. The V gene is TRBV4-2, the J gene TRBJ1-1, with TRBD1 as a possible D gene (5 bases). CDR3 length: 17 amino acids. The germline CDR1 and CDR2 sequences are LGHNA and YNFKEQ. With 4 bases removed from V and 1 base from J, the gap between germline ends came to 19 bases.

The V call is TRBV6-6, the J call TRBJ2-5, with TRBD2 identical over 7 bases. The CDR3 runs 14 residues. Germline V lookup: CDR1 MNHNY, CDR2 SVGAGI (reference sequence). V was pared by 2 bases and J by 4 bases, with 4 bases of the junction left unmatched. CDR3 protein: CASSYNGGTETQYF. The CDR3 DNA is TGTGCCAGCAGTTACAACGGGGGGACAGAGACCCAGTACTTC.

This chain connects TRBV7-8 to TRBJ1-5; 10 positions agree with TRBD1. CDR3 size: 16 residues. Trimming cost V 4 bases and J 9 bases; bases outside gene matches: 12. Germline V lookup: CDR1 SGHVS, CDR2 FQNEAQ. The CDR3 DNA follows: TGTGCCAGCAGCTCACGTGGGGGGACAGGGGAAGCGCCCCAGCATTTT. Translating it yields CASSSRGGTGEAPQHF.

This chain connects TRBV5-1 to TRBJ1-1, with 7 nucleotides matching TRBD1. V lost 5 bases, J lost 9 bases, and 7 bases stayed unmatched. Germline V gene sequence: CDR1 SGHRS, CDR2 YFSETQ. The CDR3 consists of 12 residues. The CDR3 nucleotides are TGCGCCAGCAGGCCCGGGACAGACAAAGCTTTCTTT. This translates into CASRPGTDKAFF.

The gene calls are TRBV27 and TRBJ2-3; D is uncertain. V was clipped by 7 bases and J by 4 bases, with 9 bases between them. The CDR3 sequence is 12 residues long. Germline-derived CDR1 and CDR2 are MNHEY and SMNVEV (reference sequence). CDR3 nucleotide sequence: TGTGCCAGCACCGAGTCCCCAGATACGCAGTATTTT. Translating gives CASTESPDTQYF.

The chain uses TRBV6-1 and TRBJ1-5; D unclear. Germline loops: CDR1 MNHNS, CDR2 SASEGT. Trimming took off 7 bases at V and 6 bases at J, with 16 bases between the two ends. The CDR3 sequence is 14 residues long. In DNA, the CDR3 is TGTGCCAGCATGTTGGACTTGGATCCTCAGCCCCAGCATTTT. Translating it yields CASMLDLDPQPQHF.